Shown below are 23 T cell receptor beta chains from a single sample sequenced in a study of cytomegalovirus exposure and HLA in healthy donors. The PCR was carried out with 60 Vbeta primers and 13 Jbeta primers. Here immunoSEQ multiplex PCR was the method, and the copy in TCRdb shows in-frame clones only, minus some. Of about 160,000 clones listed, 82% are singletons. Sequenced: PBMCs. Receptors were obtained from a man aged 45-60 years in good health and CMV-seropositive.

This clone was seen once. The V gene is TRBV28, the J gene TRBJ2-1, with 8 positions matching TRBD2. Trimming cost V 4 bases and J 8 bases; bases outside gene matches: 16. The CDR3 is 17 amino acids. CDR1 and CDR2 (germline): MDHEN, SYDVKM. Written as DNA, the CDR3 is TGTGCCAGCAGTTCGCCCGGCTCAGCGGGGGCTGGGCATGAGCAGTTCTTC. Its protein is CASSSPGSAGAGHEQFF.

The chain employs TRBV5-4 and TRBJ1-1; D possibly corresponds to TRBD1 (6 bases). This CDR3 has 15 residues. Germline lookup yields CDR1 SGHNT and CDR2 YYREEE (reference sequence). V was trimmed by 1 base and J by 0 bases, leaving 10 bases between them. The CDR3 here is CASSLTGFLNTEAFF. The CDR3, as DNA: TGTGCCAGCAGCTTGACAGGGTTTCTGAACACTGAAGCTTTCTTT.

The chain joins TRBV18 to TRBJ2-7, with D unresolved. The CDR3 length is 15 residues. Trimming removed 3 bases at V and 3 bases at J, with 15 bases between. Germline loops: CDR1 KGHSH, CDR2 LQKENI. Here the CDR3 DNA reads TGTGCCAGCTCACCGGGCCCACAGCAATACTACGAGCAGTACTTC. It specifies CASSPGPQQYYEQYF.

The chain recombines TRBV6-5 with TRBJ1-2, with D tentatively TRBD1 (5 bases). Germline CDR1 and CDR2: MNHEY and SVGAGI. The CDR3 length is 16 residues. Trimming pared 4 bases from V and 1 base from J, leaving 16 bases between. CDR3 amino acids: CASSSGYSLLNYGYTF. Written as DNA, the CDR3 is TGTGCCAGCAGTTCAGGGTACTCCCTCCTTAACTATGGCTACACCTTC.

This clone was detected once. CDR3 nucleotide sequence: TGTGCCAGTAGTATAGATAGGCGCGGGACGCAGTATTTT. Translated, it gives CASSIDRRGTQYF. The chain uses TRBV19 and TRBJ2-3; a possible D gene is TRBD2 (5 bases). Germline-derived CDR1 and CDR2 are LNHDA and SQIVND (reference sequence). The length of the CDR3 is 13 residues. Trimming took off 0 bases at V and 9 bases at J, with 10 bases between the two ends.

This clone came up a few times. The J gene is TRBJ1-1, the V gene TRBV14, with a possible D match to TRBD1 (6 bases). The V and J ends lost 0 bases and 3 bases respectively, with 11 bases between them. CDR3 size: 15 residues. Germline CDR1 and CDR2: SGHDN and FVKESK. This CDR3 reads CASSQEGGGYTEAFF. In DNA, the CDR3 is TGTGCCAGCAGCCAAGAGGGGGGGGGCTACACTGAAGCTTTCTTT.

This chain uses TRBV28 with TRBJ2-7; maybe TRBD1 (6 bases). Trimming took off 5 bases at V and 2 bases at J, with 16 bases between the two ends. The germline CDR1 and CDR2 sequences are MDHEN and SYDVKM. The CDR3 is made up of 15 amino acids. The CDR3 sequence: CASSATGTGTYEQYF. The CDR3 DNA follows: TGTGCCAGCAGTGCTACAGGGACGGGCACCTACGAGCAGTACTTC.

The chain couples TRBV6-5 to TRBJ1-1; the D gene is possibly TRBD1 (6 bases). Between the trimmed V and J ends, which lost 6 bases and 7 bases, there was a span of 12 bases. CDR3 size: 12 residues. Per germline, CDR1 MNHEY and CDR2 SVGAGI. CDR3: CASSRHRDEAFF. The CDR3 DNA reads TGTGCCAGCAGCCGCCACAGGGATGAAGCTTTCTTT.

The rearrangement links TRBV5-1 to TRBJ2-1; no clear D gene. V was cut by 0 bases and J by 5 bases, with 3 bases left in between. The CDR3 covers 12 residues. Germline CDR1 SGHRS, CDR2 YFSETQ. DNA for the CDR3: TGCGCCAGCAGCTTGGCGGACAATGAGCAGTTCTTC. Amino acid sequence: CASSLADNEQFF.

In its sample, this clone was seen a few times. The rearrangement links TRBV5-1 to TRBJ2-2, with D maybe TRBD2 (6 bases). The CDR3 runs 15 residues. The V gene lost 2 bases and the J gene lost 4 bases, with 12 bases spanning the gap. In germline, CDR1 is SGHRS, CDR2 YFSETQ. CDR3 in amino acids: CASSLIGGVTGELFF. Here the CDR3 DNA reads TGCGCCAGCAGCTTAATCGGAGGGGTCACCGGGGAGCTGTTTTTT.

The rearrangement uses TRBV19 and TRBJ2-7; no firm D call. This CDR3 has 13 amino acids. The V end lost 5 bases, the J end lost 0 bases, and 8 bases lay between the germline ends. In germline, CDR1 is LNHDA, CDR2 SQIVND (reference sequence). As DNA, the CDR3 is TGTGCCAGTAGTCTACAGAGCTCCTACGAGCAGTACTTC. Its protein is CASSLQSSYEQYF.

The chain has TRBV30 and TRBJ1-5; tentative D call: TRBD1 (6 bases). Deletions cut 3 bases from V and 0 bases from J, with 12 bases between. The CDR3 covers 15 residues. From germline, CDR1 is GTSNPN and CDR2 SVGIG (reference sequence). CDR3 sequence (DNA): TGTGCCTGGAGCCCGGGACATTTTAGCAATCAGCCCCAGCATTTT. This sequence encodes CAWSPGHFSNQPQHF.

The chain combines TRBV6-5 with TRBJ1-2, with D unclear. The V and J ends lost 2 bases and 4 bases respectively, with 14 bases between them. The CDR3 has 15 amino acids. Germline CDR1 and CDR2: MNHEY and SVGAGI. CDR3 DNA sequence: TGTGCCAGCAGTTACGACCCCGGGAGTCTCTATGGCTACACCTTC. This sequence encodes CASSYDPGSLYGYTF.

The V and J genes are TRBV27 and TRBJ2-7; 9 positions match TRBD2. The CDR3 is 16 amino acids. The germline V gene has CDR1 MNHEY and CDR2 SMNVEV (reference sequence). The junction had 9 bases not matched to a gene; V was cut back by 3 bases and J by 3 bases. The CDR3 region has the DNA TGTGCCAGCAGTTTGGTGACTAGCGGAAGAGGCTACGAGCAGTACTTC. It translates to CASSLVTSGRGYEQYF.

This clone was detected only a few times. The DNA for the CDR3 is TGTGCCAGTAGTATAAGCCCCACCTCGGGAGCCAAAAACATTCAGTACTTC. Translation gives CASSISPTSGAKNIQYF. The rearrangement links TRBV19 to TRBJ2-4; the D is unclear. V lost 2 bases and J lost 0, with 14 bases in between. CDR1 and CDR2 (germline): LNHDA, SQIVND (reference sequence). The CDR3 loop spans 17 amino acids.

This sequence joins TRBV7-9 and TRBJ1-6, with TRBD1 identical over 8 bases. In germline, CDR1 is SEHNR, CDR2 FQNEAQ (reference sequence). The CDR3 spans 14 residues. V was clipped by 3 bases and J by 12 bases; unmatched bases: 7. CDR3: CASSFGGQALPLHF. The CDR3 bases are TGTGCCAGCAGCTTTGGGGGACAGGCTTTACCCCTCCACTTT.

This clone was observed once. The chain links TRBV11-3 to TRBJ2-1; TRBD2 matches 13 bases. The CDR3 runs 17 residues. V trimming: 5 bases; J trimming: 10 bases; junction bases outside the gene matches: 14. The germline V gene encodes CDR1 SGHNT and CDR2 YENEEA. The CDR3 DNA follows: TGTGCCAGCAGCCCCCGACTAGCGGGAGGCCGGGTTGAAGAGCAGTTCTTC. Its protein is CASSPRLAGGRVEEQFF.

The rearrangement joins TRBV5-1 to TRBJ2-1; TRBD2 is a possible D gene (5 bases). V lost 6 bases and J lost 3, with 13 bases in between. CDR1 and CDR2 from the germline V gene are SGHRS and YFSETQ. CDR3 size: 14 residues. CDR3 loop: CASNEGLLYNEQFF. Here the CDR3 DNA reads TGCGCCAGCAACGAGGGCCTCCTCTACAATGAGCAGTTCTTC. Full variable domain (rest looked up from reference TRBV5-1 and TRBJ2-1): KAGVTQTPRYLIKTRGQQVTLSCSPISGHRSVSWYQQTPGQGLQFLFEYFSETQRNKGNFPGRFSGRQFSNSRSEMNVSTLELGDSALYLCASNEGLLYNEQFFGPGTRLTVL.

This clone was seen just once. The chain links TRBV7-2 to TRBJ2-1; 9 positions agree with TRBD2. Per the germline V gene, CDR1 is SGHTA and CDR2 is FQGNSA. The CDR3 consists of 18 residues. V lost 4 bases, J lost 12 bases, and 22 bases stayed unmatched. CDR3 in amino acids: CASSSLAGALPGASRQFF. CDR3 nucleotides: TGTGCCAGCAGCTCTTTAGCGGGAGCACTCCCTGGGGCCAGCAGGCAGTTCTTC.

V and J are TRBV7-3 and TRBJ2-5, with 13 bases fitting TRBD2. The CDR3 loop spans 16 amino acids. With V trimmed by 4 bases and J by 5 bases, 7 bases remained unmatched. Germline V gene data show CDR1 as SGHTA and CDR2 as FQGTGA. The CDR3 coding sequence is TGTGCCAGCAGCTCCGGACTAGCGGGAGAGTCGGAGACCCAGTACTTC. It codes for CASSSGLAGESETQYF.

The J gene is TRBJ1-2, the V gene TRBV29-1; TRBD1 might be the D (5 bases). Trimming pared 1 base from V and 4 bases from J, leaving 13 bases between. The CDR3 is 14 residues long. The V gene's germline CDR1 is SQVTM and CDR2 ANQGSEA. CDR3 in amino acids: CSVEASGTAYGYTF. The CDR3, as DNA: TGCAGCGTTGAAGCCTCCGGGACTGCCTATGGCTACACCTTC.

The rearrangement uses TRBV6-1 and TRBJ1-1, with D possibly matching TRBD1 (6 bases). Trimming took 4 bases from V and 5 from J, leaving 14 bases between them. CDR3 size: 14 residues. In germline, CDR1 is MNHNS, CDR2 SASEGT. Here the CDR3 DNA reads TGTGCCAGCAGTGGGGCACAGGGAATGACTGAAGCTTTCTTT. Residues: CASSGAQGMTEAFF.

The chain joins TRBV6-5 to TRBJ1-5; 8 bases map to TRBD1. The CDR3 is 15 amino acids. The V and J ends lost 4 bases and 9 bases, in that order; junction bases with no gene match: 11. The germline CDR1 and CDR2 sequences are MNHEY and SVGAGI. For the CDR3, the DNA is TGTGCCAGCAGTTTCAGGGACAGGTACCTTCTGCCCCAGCATTTT. Translation gives CASSFRDRYLLPQHF.